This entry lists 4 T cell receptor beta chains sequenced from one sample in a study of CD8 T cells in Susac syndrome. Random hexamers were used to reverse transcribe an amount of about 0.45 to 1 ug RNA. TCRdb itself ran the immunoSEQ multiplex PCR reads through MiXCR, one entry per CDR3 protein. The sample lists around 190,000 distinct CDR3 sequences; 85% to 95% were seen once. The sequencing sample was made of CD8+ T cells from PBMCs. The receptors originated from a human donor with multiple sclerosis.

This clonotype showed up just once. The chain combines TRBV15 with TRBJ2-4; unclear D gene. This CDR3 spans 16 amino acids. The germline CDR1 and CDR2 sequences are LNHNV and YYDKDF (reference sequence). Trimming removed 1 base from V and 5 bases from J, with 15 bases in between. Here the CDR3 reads CATSRAARDQQNIQYF. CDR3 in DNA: TGTGCCACCAGCAGAGCCGCTAGGGATCAGCAAAACATTCAGTACTTC.

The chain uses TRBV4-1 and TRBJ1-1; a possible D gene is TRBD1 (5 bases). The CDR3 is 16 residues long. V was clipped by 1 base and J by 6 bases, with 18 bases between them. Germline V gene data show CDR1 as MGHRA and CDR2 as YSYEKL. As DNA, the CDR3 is TGCGCCAGCAGCCAAGGGGGCCGCCCCGGACCTGCTGAAGCTTTCTTT. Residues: CASSQGGRPGPAEAFF.

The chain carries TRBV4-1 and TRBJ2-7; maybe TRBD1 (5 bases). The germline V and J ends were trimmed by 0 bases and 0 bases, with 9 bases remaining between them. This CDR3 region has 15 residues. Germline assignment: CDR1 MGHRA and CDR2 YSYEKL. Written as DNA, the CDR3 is TGCGCCAGCAGCCAAGACGACAGTATCTCCTACGAGCAGTACTTC. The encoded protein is CASSQDDSISYEQYF.

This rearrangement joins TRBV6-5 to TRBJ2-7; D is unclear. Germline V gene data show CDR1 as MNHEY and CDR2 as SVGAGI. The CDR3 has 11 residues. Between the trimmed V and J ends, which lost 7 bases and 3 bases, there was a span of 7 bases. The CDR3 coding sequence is TGTGCCAGCACCCACCTCTACGAGCAGTACTTC. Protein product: CASTHLYEQYF.